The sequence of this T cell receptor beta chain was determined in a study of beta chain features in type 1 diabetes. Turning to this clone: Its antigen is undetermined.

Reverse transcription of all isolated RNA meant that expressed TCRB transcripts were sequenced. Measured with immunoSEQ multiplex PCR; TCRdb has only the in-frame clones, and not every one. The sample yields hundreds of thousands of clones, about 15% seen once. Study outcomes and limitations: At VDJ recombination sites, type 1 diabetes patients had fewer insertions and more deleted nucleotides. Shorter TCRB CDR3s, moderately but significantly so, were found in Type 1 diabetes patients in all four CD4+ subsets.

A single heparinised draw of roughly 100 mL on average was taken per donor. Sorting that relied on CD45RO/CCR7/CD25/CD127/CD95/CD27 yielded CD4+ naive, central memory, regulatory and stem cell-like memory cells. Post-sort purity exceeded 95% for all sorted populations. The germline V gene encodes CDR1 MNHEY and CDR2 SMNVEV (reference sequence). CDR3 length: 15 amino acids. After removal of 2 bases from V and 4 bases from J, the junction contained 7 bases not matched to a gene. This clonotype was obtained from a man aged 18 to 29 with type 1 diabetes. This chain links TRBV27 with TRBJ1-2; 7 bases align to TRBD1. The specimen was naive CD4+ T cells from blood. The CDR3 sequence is CASSLADRVGYGYTF. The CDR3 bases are TGTGCCAGCAGTTTAGCTGACAGGGTGGGCTATGGCTACACCTTC.